This T cell receptor (beta chain) derives from a study of OX40 agonist ivuxolimab in advanced cancers. About the research overall: Partial responses, seen in three patients, involved one hepatocellular carcinoma and two cutaneous melanomas. Whole-study results and caveats: Researchers did not establish what antigens the expanded peripheral T cells target. Some nonresponders additionally presented with little normalized T-cell clonal expansion.

Notes on this clone: Its antigen remains unidentified.

Profiling relied on immunoSEQ multiplex PCR, and the TCRdb table lists in-frame clones only, not all of them. The sample comprises 60,000 to 75,000 clones, approximately 94% of which are singletons, and roughly a fifth rests with the top ten. This receptor was identified in an adult with an advanced solid tumor such as melanoma, head and neck, liver or kidney cancer. The specimen comprised CD4+ or CD8+ T cells sorted from blood, sampled in a trial of the OX40 agonist ivuxolimab.

CDR3 protein: CASSWTGGIDRETQYF. For the CDR3, the DNA is TGTGCCAGCAGCTGGACAGGGGGCATCGATAGGGAGACCCAGTACTTC. V is TRBV7-9 and J is TRBJ2-5, with TRBD1 matching 11 bases. The CDR3 covers 16 residues. The germline V gene has CDR1 SEHNR and CDR2 FQNEAQ (reference sequence). V lost 4 bases and J lost 5; bases outside the gene matches: 9.